This T cell receptor beta chain was identified during a study of CD4 T cells in relation to SARS-CoV-2 and coronaviruses. For the study at large: PBMCs were cultured with antigen for approximately nine days before TCR beta sequencing.

Worth noting for this clone: Its matching antigen is unknown.

Losses at the gene ends were 2 bases for V and 6 bases for J; bases not matched to a gene: 2. Germline V CDR1 and CDR2: LGHDT, YNNKEL (reference sequence). CDR3 length equals 13 residues. Overall study findings and caveats: In roughly 61% of donors, memory CD4+ clonotypes crossrecognized SARS-CoV-2 and at least one common cold coronavirus spike. The cross-reactivity analysis covered only spike protein, not other viral proteins.

CD4+ T cells from unexposed donors were obtained before the COVID-19 pandemic (2011-2018). The cells were cultured for 9 to 11 days before CD4+ T cells were isolated. Each well had roughly 2.2 million PBMCs in around 5.3% human AB serum with IL-2. Profiled with immunoSEQ multiplex PCR; TCRdb holds only in-frame clones, not every one. The sample has around 28,000 clones, 74% seen once. Specimen: CD4+ T cells from PBMCs, cultured in vitro. This chain links TRBV3-1 (or the pseudogene TRBV3-2) with TRBJ2-7, with 9 bases fitting TRBD2. The clonotype was recovered from a human donor in good health. This CDR3 is CASSQQREAEQYF. CDR3 bases: TGTGCCAGCAGCCAACAGCGGGAGGCCGAGCAGTACTTC.